This T cell receptor (beta chain) was documented in a study of T cell responses to AZD1222 COVID-19 vaccine. Study context: Pooling covered second doses at about 4 or about 12 weeks.

In the case of this clone: Its matching antigen is unknown.

Study-level results: The donors showed a predominance of white British ancestry and of females, with possible underestimation of clonal diversity. At baseline, seropositivity was found in only six or seven AZD1222 recipients. After two AZD1222 doses, spike-specific TCR breadth and depth rose versus day 0.

V lost 4 bases to trimming and J lost 5 bases, with 17 bases between them. This CDR3 has 15 amino acids. Germline loops: CDR1 LGHDT, CDR2 YNNKEL (reference sequence). The assay was immunoSEQ multiplex PCR, and TCRdb's table has in-frame clones only and misses some. The top ten clones hold roughly 3.9% of a sample with 150,000 to 200,000 clones, approximately 93% of them seen once. This sample comprised peripheral blood, obtained on day 0 of AZD1222 vaccination. The rearrangement joins TRBV3-1 (or the pseudogene TRBV3-2) to TRBJ1-2, with no clear D. The clonotype originates from an adult in good health. CDR3 region: CASSPAGILLYGYTF. For the CDR3, the DNA is TGTGCCAGCAGCCCGGCGGGGATCCTATTATATGGCTACACCTTC.